This T cell receptor (beta chain) originates from a study of control samples from healthy donors and cancer patients. Using immunoSEQ multiplex PCR, the repertoire was profiled, and TCRdb retains in-frame clones only, with some absent. The table includes about 80,000 clones, about nine tenths detected once. Sequencing was performed on blood. This clonotype was obtained from a man aged 45-65 years in good health.

As DNA, the CDR3 is TGTGCCACCGAACGGACAGGGGCTAATGAAAAACTGTTTTTT. It encodes CATERTGANEKLFF. The chain links TRBV10-3 to TRBJ1-4; 9 bases are shared with TRBD1. The V segment lost 10 bases and the J segment 3 bases; nucleotides outside the gene matches: 6. Germline values: CDR1 ENHRY, CDR2 SYGVKD. The CDR3 has 14 residues.